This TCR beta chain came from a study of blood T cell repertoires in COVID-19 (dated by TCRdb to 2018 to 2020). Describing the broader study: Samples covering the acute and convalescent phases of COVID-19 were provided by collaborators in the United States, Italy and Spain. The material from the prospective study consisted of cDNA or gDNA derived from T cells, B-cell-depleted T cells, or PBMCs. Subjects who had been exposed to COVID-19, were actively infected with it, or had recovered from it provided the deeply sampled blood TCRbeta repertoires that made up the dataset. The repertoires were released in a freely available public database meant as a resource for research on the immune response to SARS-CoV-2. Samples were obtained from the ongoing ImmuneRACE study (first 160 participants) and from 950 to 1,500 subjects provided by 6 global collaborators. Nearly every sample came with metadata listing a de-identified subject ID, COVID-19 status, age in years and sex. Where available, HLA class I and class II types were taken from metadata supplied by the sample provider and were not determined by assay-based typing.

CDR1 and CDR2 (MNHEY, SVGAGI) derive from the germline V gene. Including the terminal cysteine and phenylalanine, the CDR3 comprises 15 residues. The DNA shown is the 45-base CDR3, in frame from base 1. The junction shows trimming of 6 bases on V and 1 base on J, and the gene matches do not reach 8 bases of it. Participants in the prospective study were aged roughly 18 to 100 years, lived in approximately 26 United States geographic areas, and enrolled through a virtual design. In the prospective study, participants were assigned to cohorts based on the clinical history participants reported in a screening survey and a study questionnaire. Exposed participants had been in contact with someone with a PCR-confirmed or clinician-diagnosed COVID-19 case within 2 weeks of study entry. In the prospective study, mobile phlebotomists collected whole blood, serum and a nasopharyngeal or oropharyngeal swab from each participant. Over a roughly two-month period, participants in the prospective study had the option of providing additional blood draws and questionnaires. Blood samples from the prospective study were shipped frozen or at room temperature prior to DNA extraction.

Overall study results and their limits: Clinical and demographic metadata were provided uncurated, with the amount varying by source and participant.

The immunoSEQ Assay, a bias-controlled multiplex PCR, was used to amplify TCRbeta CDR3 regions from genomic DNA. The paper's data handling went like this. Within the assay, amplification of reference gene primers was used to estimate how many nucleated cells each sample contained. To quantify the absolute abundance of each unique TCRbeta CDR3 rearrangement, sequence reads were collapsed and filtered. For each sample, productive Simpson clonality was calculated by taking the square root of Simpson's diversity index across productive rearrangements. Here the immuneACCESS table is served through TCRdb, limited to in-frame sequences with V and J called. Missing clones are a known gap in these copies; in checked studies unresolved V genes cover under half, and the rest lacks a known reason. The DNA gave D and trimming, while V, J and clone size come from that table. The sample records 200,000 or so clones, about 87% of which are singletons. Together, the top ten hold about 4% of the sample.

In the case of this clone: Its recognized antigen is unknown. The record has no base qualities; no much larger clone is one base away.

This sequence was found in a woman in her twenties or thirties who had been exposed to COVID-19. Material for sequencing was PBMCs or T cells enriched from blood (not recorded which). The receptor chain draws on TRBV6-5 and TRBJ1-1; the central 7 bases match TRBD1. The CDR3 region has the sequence CASRPPGTENTEAFF. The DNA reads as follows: TGTGCCAGCAGGCCGCCGGGGACAGAGAACACTGAAGCTTTCTTT.